One and the same sample provided the 12 T cell receptor beta chains below, sequenced in a study of beta chain features in type 1 diabetes. Study observations and caveats: TCRB CDR3s were moderately but significantly shorter in Type 1 diabetes patients in all four CD4+ subsets.

Reverse transcribing all isolated RNA meant expressed TCRB transcripts were sequenced. The table came from immunoSEQ multiplex PCR; TCRdb's copy has only in-frame clones and leaves some out. Here the sample spans about 170,000 clones, roughly 8% being singletons. These receptors lack a known antigen. Material: central memory CD4+ T cells from blood. All receptors come from a woman aged 35 to 49 with type 1 diabetes.

V gene TRBV6-5 combines with J gene TRBJ2-5, with a weak D call TRBD1 (6 bases). The V gene's germline CDR1 is MNHEY and CDR2 SVGAGI. The CDR3 is 15 amino acids. V was trimmed by 0 bases and J by 5 bases, leaving 13 bases between them. Written as DNA, the CDR3 is TGTGCCAGCAGTTACTCGAGGACAGCCTGGGAGACCCAGTACTTC. It translates to CASSYSRTAWETQYF.

The genes are TRBV5-4 and TRBJ2-5, with 8 bases identical to TRBD1. Germline trimming cut 4 bases from V and 4 bases from J; bases unmatched to any gene: 12. CDR3 length: 16 amino acids. Germline V gives CDR1 SGHNT, CDR2 YYREEE (reference sequence). This CDR3 reads CASSTKNRGSGETQYF. The DNA for the CDR3 is TGTGCCAGCAGCACGAAGAACAGGGGGTCAGGAGAGACCCAGTACTTC.

The chain recombines TRBV7-9 with TRBJ2-1; D ambiguous. The germline V and J ends were trimmed by 5 bases and 10 bases, with 15 bases remaining between them. The CDR3 loop spans 13 amino acids. CDR1 and CDR2 from the germline V gene are SEHNR and FQNEAQ (reference sequence). The CDR3 DNA sequence: TGTGCCAGCAGCCGTGGGCCCCTCCAGGAGCAGTTCTTC. Translation: CASSRGPLQEQFF.

This sequence joins TRBV6-5 and TRBJ2-7; no reliable D call. The CDR3 covers 16 residues. Trimming stripped 4 bases from V and 2 bases from J, with 18 bases between. The germline CDR1 and CDR2 sequences are MNHEY and SVGAGI. The CDR3 protein is CASSLVSRSQPYEQYF. In nucleotides, the CDR3 is TGTGCCAGCAGTTTAGTCTCTCGGAGTCAACCCTACGAGCAGTACTTC.

V usage is TRBV5-1 and J usage is TRBJ2-5; D possibly corresponds to TRBD2 (6 bases). Germline-derived CDR1 and CDR2 are SGHRS and YFSETQ. This CDR3 region has 14 residues. With 0 bases removed from V and 3 bases from J, the gap between germline ends came to 9 bases. CDR3: CASSLESGEETQYF. CDR3 nucleotide sequence: TGCGCCAGCAGCTTGGAGTCGGGGGAAGAGACCCAGTACTTC.

The gene calls are TRBV9 and TRBJ1-2; D gene ambiguous. Germline assignment: CDR1 SGDLS and CDR2 YYNGEE. The length of the CDR3 is 13 residues. V lost 2 bases and J 3 bases, leaving 8 bases between the germline ends. In DNA form, the CDR3 reads TGTGCCAGCAGCGTGCGGGCGGACTATGGCTACACCTTC. Amino acid sequence: CASSVRADYGYTF.

The gene calls are TRBV25-1 and TRBJ2-7; a weak D match, TRBD1 (6 bases). This CDR3 region has 12 residues. Trimming cost V 6 bases and J 3 bases, with 9 bases left between them. Germline CDR1 and CDR2: MGHDK and SYGVNS. Here the CDR3 reads CASRGTLYEQYF. CDR3 in DNA: TGTGCCAGCAGGGGGACACTCTACGAGCAGTACTTC.

In its sample, this clone was seen a few times. The chain uses TRBV6-5 and TRBJ1-2, with TRBD1 identical over 10 bases. The germline V gene has CDR1 MNHEY and CDR2 SVGAGI. The CDR3 length is 15 residues. V was pared by 6 bases and J by 7 bases, with 11 bases of the junction left unmatched. The CDR3 nucleotides read TGTGCCAGCAGAATACCGGGACAGGGGACAAGTGGCTACACCTTC. It codes for CASRIPGQGTSGYTF.

The J gene is TRBJ1-3, the V gene TRBV4-1; no reliable D call. The CDR3 is 15 residues long. V lost 6 bases and J lost 0, with 12 bases in between. Germline V lookup: CDR1 MGHRA, CDR2 YSYEKL. In DNA, the CDR3 is TGCGCCAGCAGTCCCGGCTGGAGCTCTGGAAACACCATATATTTT. Residues: CASSPGWSSGNTIYF.

The table lists this clone with a few counts. This chain connects TRBV29-1 to TRBJ2-1; TRBD2 matches 14 bases. The CDR3 loop spans 14 amino acids. Germline V lookup: CDR1 SQVTM, CDR2 ANQGSEA. V dropped 6 bases and J dropped 4; count of bases not matched to a gene: 2. This CDR3 reads CSVRLAGGYNEQFF. DNA for the CDR3: TGCAGCGTGCGACTAGCGGGGGGGTACAATGAGCAGTTCTTC.

The rearrangement links TRBV28 to TRBJ1-2, with a possible D match to TRBD1 (6 bases). This CDR3 contains 13 residues. V lost 6 bases, J lost 2 bases, and 10 bases lay in between. Germline V gene data show CDR1 as MDHEN and CDR2 as SYDVKM. This chain's CDR3 is CASSFDRNYGYTF. CDR3 DNA sequence: TGTGCCAGCAGCTTCGACAGGAACTATGGCTACACCTTC.

This clone occurred a few times. The chain joins TRBV9 to TRBJ1-5; maybe TRBD1 (5 bases). Trimming took 2 bases from V and 10 from J, leaving 16 bases between them. The CDR3 loop spans 14 amino acids. Per germline, CDR1 SGDLS and CDR2 YYNGEE. Here the CDR3 DNA reads TGTGCCAGCAGCGTTCAGCCAGGGATGGGACCCCAGCATTTT. Residues: CASSVQPGMGPQHF.